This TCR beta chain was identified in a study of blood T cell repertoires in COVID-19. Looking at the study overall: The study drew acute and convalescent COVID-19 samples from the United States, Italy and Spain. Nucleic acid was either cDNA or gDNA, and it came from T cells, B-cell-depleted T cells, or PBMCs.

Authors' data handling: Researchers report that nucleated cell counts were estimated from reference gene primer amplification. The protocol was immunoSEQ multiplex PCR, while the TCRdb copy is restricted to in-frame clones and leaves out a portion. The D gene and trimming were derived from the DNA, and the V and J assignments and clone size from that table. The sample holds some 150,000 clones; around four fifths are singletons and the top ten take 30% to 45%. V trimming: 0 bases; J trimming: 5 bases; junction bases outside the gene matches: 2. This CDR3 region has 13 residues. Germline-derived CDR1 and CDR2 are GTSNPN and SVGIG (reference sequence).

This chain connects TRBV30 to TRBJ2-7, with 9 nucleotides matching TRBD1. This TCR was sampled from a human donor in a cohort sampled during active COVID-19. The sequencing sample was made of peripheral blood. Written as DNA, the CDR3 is TGTGCCTGGAGTGTGGGACAGGGCGACGAGCAGTACTTC. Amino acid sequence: CAWSVGQGDEQYF. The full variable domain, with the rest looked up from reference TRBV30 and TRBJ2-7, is SQTIHQWPATLVQPVGSPLSLECTVEGTSNPNLYWYRQAAGRGLQLLFYSVGIGQISSEVPQNLSASRPQDRQFILSSKKLLLSDSGFYLCAWSVGQGDEQYFGPGTRLTVT.